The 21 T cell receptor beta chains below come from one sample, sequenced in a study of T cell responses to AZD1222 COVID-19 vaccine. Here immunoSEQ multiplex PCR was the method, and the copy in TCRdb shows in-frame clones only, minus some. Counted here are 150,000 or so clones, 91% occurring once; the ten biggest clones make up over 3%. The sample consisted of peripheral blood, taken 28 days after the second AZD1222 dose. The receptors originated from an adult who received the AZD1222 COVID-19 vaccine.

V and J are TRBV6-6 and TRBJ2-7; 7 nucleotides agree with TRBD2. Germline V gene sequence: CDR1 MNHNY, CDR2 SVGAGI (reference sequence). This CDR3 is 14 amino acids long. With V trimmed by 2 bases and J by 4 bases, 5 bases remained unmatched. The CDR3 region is CASSYGGELYEQYF. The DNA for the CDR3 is TGTGCCAGCAGTTACGGGGGGGAGCTTTACGAGCAGTACTTC.

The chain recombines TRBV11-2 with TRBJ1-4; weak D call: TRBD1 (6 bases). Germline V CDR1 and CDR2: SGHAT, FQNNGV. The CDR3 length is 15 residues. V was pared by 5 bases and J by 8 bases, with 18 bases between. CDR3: CASSPGRGVGEKLFF. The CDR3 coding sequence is TGTGCCAGCAGCCCCGGGAGGGGGGTTGGAGAAAAACTGTTTTTT. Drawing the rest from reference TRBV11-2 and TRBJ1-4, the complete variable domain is EAGVAQSPRYKIIEKRQSVAFWCNPISGHATLYWYQQILGQGPKLLIQFQNNGVVDDSQLPKDRFSAERLKGVDSTLKIQPAKLEDSAVYLCASSPGRGVGEKLFFGSGTQLSVL.

CDR3: CASNVRRTANYGYTF. CDR3 nucleotides: TGTGCCAGCAACGTCAGAAGGACGGCTAACTATGGCTACACCTTC. The chain links TRBV5-6 to TRBJ1-2; unclear D gene. The germline V and J ends were trimmed by 6 bases and 0 bases, with 15 bases remaining between them. This CDR3 spans 15 amino acids. The germline CDR1 and CDR2 sequences are SGHDT and YYEEEE. The whole variable domain, remainder taken from reference TRBV5-6 and TRBJ1-2, is DAGVTQSPTHLIKTRGQQVTLRCSPKSGHDTVSWYQQALGQGPQFIFQYYEEEERQRGNFPDRFSGHQFPNYSSELNVNALLLGDSALYLCASNVRRTANYGYTFGSGTRLTVV.

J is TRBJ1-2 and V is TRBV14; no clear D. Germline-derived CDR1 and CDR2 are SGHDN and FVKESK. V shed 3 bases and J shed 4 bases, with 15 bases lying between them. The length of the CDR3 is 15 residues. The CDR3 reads CASSHVPGRFYGYTF. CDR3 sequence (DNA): TGTGCCAGCAGCCATGTCCCCGGCAGATTCTATGGCTACACCTTC.

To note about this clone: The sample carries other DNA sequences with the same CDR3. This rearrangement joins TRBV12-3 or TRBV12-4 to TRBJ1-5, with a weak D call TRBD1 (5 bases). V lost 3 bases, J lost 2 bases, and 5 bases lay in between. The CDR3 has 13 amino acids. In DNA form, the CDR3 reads TGTGCCAGCAGTTTGACAGGCAATCAGCCCCAGCATTTT. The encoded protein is CASSLTGNQPQHF.

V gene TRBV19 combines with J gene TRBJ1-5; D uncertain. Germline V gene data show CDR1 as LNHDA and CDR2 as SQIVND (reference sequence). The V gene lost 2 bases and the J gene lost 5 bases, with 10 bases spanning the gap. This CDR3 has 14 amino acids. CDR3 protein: CASSINGPHQPQHF. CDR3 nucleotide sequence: TGTGCCAGTAGTATAAACGGACCTCATCAGCCCCAGCATTTT.

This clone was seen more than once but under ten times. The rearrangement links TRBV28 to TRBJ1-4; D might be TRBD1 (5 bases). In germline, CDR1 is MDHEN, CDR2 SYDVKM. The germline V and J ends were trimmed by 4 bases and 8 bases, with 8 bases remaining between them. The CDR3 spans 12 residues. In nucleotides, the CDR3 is TGTGCCAGCAGTTCCTCAGGGGAAAAACTGTTTTTT. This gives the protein CASSSSGEKLFF. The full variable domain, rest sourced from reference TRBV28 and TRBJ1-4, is DVKVTQSSRYLVKRTGEKVFLECVQDMDHENMFWYRQDPGLGLRLIYFSYDVKMKEKGDIPEGYSVSREKKERFSLILESASTNQTSMYLCASSSSGEKLFFGSGTQLSVL.

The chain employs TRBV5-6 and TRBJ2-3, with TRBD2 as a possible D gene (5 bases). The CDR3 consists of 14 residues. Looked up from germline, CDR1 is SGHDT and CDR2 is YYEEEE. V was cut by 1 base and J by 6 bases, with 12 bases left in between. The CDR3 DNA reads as TGTGCCAGCAGCTTGTCCGGGGTGGGCGATACGCAGTATTTT. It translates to CASSLSGVGDTQYF. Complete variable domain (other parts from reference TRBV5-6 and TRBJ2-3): DAGVTQSPTHLIKTRGQQVTLRCSPKSGHDTVSWYQQALGQGPQFIFQYYEEEERQRGNFPDRFSGHQFPNYSSELNVNALLLGDSALYLCASSLSGVGDTQYFGPGTRLTVL.

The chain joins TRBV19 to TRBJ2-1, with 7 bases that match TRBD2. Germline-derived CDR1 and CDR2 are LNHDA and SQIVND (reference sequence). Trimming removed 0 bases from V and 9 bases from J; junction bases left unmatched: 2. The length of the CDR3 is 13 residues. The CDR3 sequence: CASSIEKRGEQFF. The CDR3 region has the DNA TGTGCCAGTAGTATAGAGAAGCGGGGTGAGCAGTTCTTC.

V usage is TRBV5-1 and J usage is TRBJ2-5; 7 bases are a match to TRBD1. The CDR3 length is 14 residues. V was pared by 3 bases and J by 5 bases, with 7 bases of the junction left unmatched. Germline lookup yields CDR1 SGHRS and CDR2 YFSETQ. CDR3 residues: CASSSTTGLETQYF. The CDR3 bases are TGCGCCAGCAGCTCCACGACAGGGTTGGAGACCCAGTACTTC.

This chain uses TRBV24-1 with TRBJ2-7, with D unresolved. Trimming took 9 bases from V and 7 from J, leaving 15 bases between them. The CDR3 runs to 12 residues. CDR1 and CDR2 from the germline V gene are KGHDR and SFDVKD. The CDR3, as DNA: TGTGCCACCCATCGGTCACGCCGGGAGCAGTACTTC. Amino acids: CATHRSRREQYF.

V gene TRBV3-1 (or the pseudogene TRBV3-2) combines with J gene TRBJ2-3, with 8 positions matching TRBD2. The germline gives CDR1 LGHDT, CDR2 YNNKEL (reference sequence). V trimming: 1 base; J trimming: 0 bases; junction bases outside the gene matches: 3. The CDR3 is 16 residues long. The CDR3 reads CASSQVGGGSTDTQYF. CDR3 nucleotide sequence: TGTGCCAGCAGCCAAGTCGGGGGGGGAAGCACAGATACGCAGTATTTT.

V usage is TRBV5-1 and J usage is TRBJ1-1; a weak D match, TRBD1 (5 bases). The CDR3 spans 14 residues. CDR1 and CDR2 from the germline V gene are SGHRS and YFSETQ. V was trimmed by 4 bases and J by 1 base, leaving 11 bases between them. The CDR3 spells CASSAGVSNTEAFF. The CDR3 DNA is TGCGCCAGCAGCGCGGGGGTTTCGAACACTGAAGCTTTCTTT.

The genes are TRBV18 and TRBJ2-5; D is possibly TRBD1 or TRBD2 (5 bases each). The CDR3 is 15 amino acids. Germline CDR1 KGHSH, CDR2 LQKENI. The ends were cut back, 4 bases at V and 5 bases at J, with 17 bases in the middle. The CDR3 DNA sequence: TGTGCCAGCTCACGAGAGCGGCAGGGAAGCGAGACCCAGTACTTC. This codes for CASSRERQGSETQYF. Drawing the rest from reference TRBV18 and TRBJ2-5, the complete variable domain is NAGVMQNPRHLVRRRGQEARLRCSPMKGHSHVYWYRQLPEEGLKFMVYLQKENIIDESGMPKERFSAEFPKEGPSILRIQQVVRGDSAAYFCASSRERQGSETQYFGPGTRLLVL.

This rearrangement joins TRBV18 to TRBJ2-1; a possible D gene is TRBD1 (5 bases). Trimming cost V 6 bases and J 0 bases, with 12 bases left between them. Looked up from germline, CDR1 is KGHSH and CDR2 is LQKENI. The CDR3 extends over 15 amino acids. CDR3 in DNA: TGTGCCAGCTCCCAAGGGGATAGCTCCTACAATGAGCAGTTCTTC. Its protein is CASSQGDSSYNEQFF.

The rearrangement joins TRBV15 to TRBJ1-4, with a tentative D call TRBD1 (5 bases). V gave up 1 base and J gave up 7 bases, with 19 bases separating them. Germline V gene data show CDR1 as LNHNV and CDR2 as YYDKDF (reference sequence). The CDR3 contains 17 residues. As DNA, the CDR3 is TGTGCCACCAGCAGAGGTGTTGCTAGGGACGGGGGTGAAAAACTGTTTTTT. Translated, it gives CATSRGVARDGGEKLFF.

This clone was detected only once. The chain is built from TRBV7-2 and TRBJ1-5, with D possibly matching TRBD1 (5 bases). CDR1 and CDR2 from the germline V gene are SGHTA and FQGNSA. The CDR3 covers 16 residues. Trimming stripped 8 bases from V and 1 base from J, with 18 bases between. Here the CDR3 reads CASQRGTRDSNQPQHF. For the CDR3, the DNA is TGTGCCAGCCAGCGGGGGACCCGGGACAGCAATCAGCCCCAGCATTTT.

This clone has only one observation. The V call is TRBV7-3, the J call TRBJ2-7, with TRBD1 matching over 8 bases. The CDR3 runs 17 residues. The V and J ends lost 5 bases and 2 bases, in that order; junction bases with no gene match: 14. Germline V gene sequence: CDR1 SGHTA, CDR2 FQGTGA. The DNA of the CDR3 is TGTGCCAGCAGCCCAACCCCTCAAAGGACAGGGACCTACGAGCAGTACTTC. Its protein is CASSPTPQRTGTYEQYF.

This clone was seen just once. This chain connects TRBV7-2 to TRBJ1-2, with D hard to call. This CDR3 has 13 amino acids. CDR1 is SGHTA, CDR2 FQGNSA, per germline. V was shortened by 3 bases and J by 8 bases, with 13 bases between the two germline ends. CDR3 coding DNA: TGTGCCAGCAGCTTTAGTGAGGGCGGCGGCTACACCTTC. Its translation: CASSFSEGGGYTF.

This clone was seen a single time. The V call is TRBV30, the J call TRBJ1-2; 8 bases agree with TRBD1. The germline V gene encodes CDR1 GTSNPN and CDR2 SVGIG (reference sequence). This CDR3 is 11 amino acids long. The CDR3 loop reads CAYFGQGGYTF. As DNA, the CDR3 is TGTGCATACTTTGGACAGGGAGGCTACACCTTC.

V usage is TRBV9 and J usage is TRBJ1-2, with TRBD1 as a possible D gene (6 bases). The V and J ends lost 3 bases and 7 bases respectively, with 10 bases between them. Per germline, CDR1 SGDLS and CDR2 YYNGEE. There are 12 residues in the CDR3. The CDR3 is CASSAQGFGYTF. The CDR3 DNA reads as TGTGCCAGCAGCGCACAGGGCTTTGGCTACACCTTC.